This entry lists 8 T cell receptor beta chains sequenced from one sample in a study of identical twins. TCRdb reprocessed the 5' RACE reads via MiXCR and lists one record per CDR3 protein. Among approximately 620,000 distinct CDR3 sequences listed, 8.5% to 9% were seen once. The data were also submitted as part of a second study, on yellow fever vaccine responses in identical twins.

The sample taken for sequencing was PBMCs. These receptors all stem from a young woman in good health.

This clonotype was observed a few times. V and J are TRBV5-1 and TRBJ2-7; a weak D match, TRBD1 (6 bases). The V end lost 2 bases, the J end lost 0 bases, and 12 bases lay between the germline ends. The CDR3 has 15 residues. Germline V gene data show CDR1 as SGHRS and CDR2 as YFSETQ. This CDR3 is CASSLKGQSSYEQYF. The DNA for the CDR3 is TGCGCCAGCAGCTTAAAAGGACAGAGCTCCTACGAGCAGTACTTC.

In this sample, this clonotype turned up a few times. This chain joins TRBV2 and TRBJ2-1; TRBD1 matches at 9 bases. In germline, CDR1 is SNHLY, CDR2 FYNNEI. The V segment lost 6 bases and the J segment 6 bases; nucleotides outside the gene matches: 9. CDR3 size: 15 residues. The CDR3 here is CASRARTGEINEQFF. The CDR3 nucleotides read TGTGCCAGCAGGGCCCGGACAGGGGAGATCAATGAGCAGTTCTTC.

J is TRBJ2-2 and V is TRBV4-2; the D is unclear. The CDR3 sequence is 12 residues long. V shed 4 bases and J shed 6 bases, with 6 bases lying between them. Germline V gene sequence: CDR1 LGHNA, CDR2 YNFKEQ. As DNA, the CDR3 is TGTGCCAGCAGCCCCAACCCCGGGGAGCTGTTTTTT. This gives the protein CASSPNPGELFF.

This clonotype came up a few times. The chain has TRBV24-1 and TRBJ2-2; a possible D gene is TRBD1 (5 bases). The CDR3 is 17 residues long. With 0 bases removed from V and 4 bases from J, the gap between germline ends came to 14 bases. Germline V gene data show CDR1 as KGHDR and CDR2 as SFDVKD. The CDR3 bases are TGTGCCACCAGTGATTTGGCAGGGCCAGTGACCACCGGGGAGCTGTTTTTT. This sequence encodes CATSDLAGPVTTGELFF.

A few counts support this clonotype. The chain carries TRBV29-1 and TRBJ2-7; no reliable D call. V was trimmed by 5 bases and J by 1 base, leaving 18 bases between them. The CDR3 loop spans 15 amino acids. Germline V lookup: CDR1 SQVTM, CDR2 ANQGSEA. CDR3 protein: CSVLGWWSNSYEQYF. In nucleotides, the CDR3 is TGCAGCGTTCTCGGATGGTGGAGTAATTCCTACGAGCAGTACTTC.

The CDR3 nucleotides are TGTGCCACCAGCAGACACTCGGCAGGAGACGAGACCCAGTACTTC. Protein sequence: CATSRHSAGDETQYF. The chain combines TRBV15 with TRBJ2-5, with unresolved D. There are 15 residues in the CDR3. Between the trimmed V and J ends, which lost 2 bases and 5 bases, there was a span of 15 bases. Germline V gene data show CDR1 as LNHNV and CDR2 as YYDKDF (reference sequence).

The chain couples TRBV21-1 to TRBJ2-7; the table's D gene call, TRBD1, was not cross checked with the DNA. TRBV21-1 is termed a pseudogene. The CDR3 length is 17 residues. In DNA form, the CDR3 reads TGTGCCAGCAGCAAAAACCGGGACAGGCCACCGTCCTACGAGCAGTACTTC. Amino acid sequence: CASSKNRDRPPSYEQYF.

The count of this clonotype is one. The chain has TRBV20-1 and TRBJ2-7; D may be TRBD1 (6 bases). CDR1 and CDR2 (germline): DFQATT, SNEGSKA (reference sequence). Trimming shortened V by 0 bases and J by 2 bases, and 14 bases separated the two germline ends. CDR3 length equals 15 residues. CDR3 nucleotide sequence: TGCAGTGCTAGAGATTTTATACAGGGAACCTACGAGCAGTACTTC. As protein: CSARDFIQGTYEQYF.